This entry is about one T cell receptor beta chain. Its antigen remains unknown. These data come from a study of cytomegalovirus exposure and HLA in healthy donors. Study-wide results and limits: TCR beta chains numbering about 160 were designated cytomegalovirus-associated.

Germline CDR1 is MGHDK and CDR2 is SYGVNS. The V gene end was trimmed by 6 bases and the J gene end by 8 bases; junction bases not matched to a gene: 6. This CDR3 comprises 12 residues. The method was immunoSEQ multiplex PCR; TCRdb's version includes in-frame clones alone and lacks a portion of them. The sample consists of some 90,000 clones, about 88% of them appearing once. V is TRBV25-1 and J is TRBJ1-1; 7 bases agree with TRBD1. The material sequenced was PBMCs. This TCR was recovered from a man younger than 30 in good health and CMV-seropositive. CDR3 sequence reads: CASRPGQREAFF. DNA for the CDR3: TGTGCCAGCAGACCGGGACAGAGAGAAGCTTTCTTT.